This T cell receptor (beta chain) originates from a study of Ad26.COV2.S vaccination and SARS-CoV-2 variants. Profiling relied on immunoSEQ multiplex PCR, and the TCRdb table lists in-frame clones only, not all of them. The data show fewer than 50,000 clones, with 65% to 90% seen just once and about half held by the top ten. Worth noting for this clone: What it recognizes is unknown.

Study results and limitations: Vaccine recipients showed a spike-specific TCR breadth that was higher than in placebo recipients. Measurements of TCR breadth and depth may have given underestimates of the total T cell responses. Considerable breadth of spike-specific CD8+ and CD4+ T cell responses has reportedly been documented following vaccination. Breadth measured for non-spike TCRs was similar across vaccine and placebo recipients.

This CDR3 comprises 13 residues. J lost 6 bases, V lost 1 base, and 2 bases had no gene match. CDR1 and CDR2 (germline): SGHDT, YYEEEE. This receptor was obtained from a human donor who had recovered from COVID-19. V gene TRBV5-6 combines with J gene TRBJ1-2; 8 nucleotides agree with TRBD1. Source: peripheral blood, taken after recovery from COVID-19. The CDR3 spells CASSLTGGDGYTF. In DNA, the CDR3 is TGTGCCAGCAGCTTGACAGGGGGAGATGGCTACACCTTC. Together with reference TRBV5-6 and TRBJ1-2, the CDR3 gives the full variable domain: DAGVTQSPTHLIKTRGQQVTLRCSPKSGHDTVSWYQQALGQGPQFIFQYYEEEERQRGNFPDRFSGHQFPNYSSELNVNALLLGDSALYLCASSLTGGDGYTFGSGTRLTVV.